Following are 9 T cell receptor beta chains from one sample sequenced in a study of T cells after yellow fever vaccination. Each CDR3 protein is one row after TCRdb ran MiXCR on the 5' RACE reads. The data show 110,000 to 150,000 distinct CDR3 sequences, about 6.2% seen once. Specimen: CD4+ T cells sorted from PBMCs, collected 10 days after the yellow fever booster vaccination. The receptors here all came from a man aged 25 to 40 who received the YFV17D yellow fever vaccine.

This clonotype was recorded many times. The chain links TRBV7-6 to TRBJ2-7; possibly TRBD2 for D (6 bases). Trimming removed 0 bases from V and 2 bases from J, with 8 bases in between. CDR3 length: 14 amino acids. The germline CDR1 and CDR2 sequences are SGHVS and FNYEAQ. CDR3 sequence (DNA): TGTGCCAGCAGCTTAGCGGGGGGTGCCTACGAGCAGTACTTC. Translated, it gives CASSLAGGAYEQYF.

In its sample, this clonotype was seen many times. This chain links TRBV7-2 with TRBJ2-3; 8 bases are a match to TRBD2. Germline-derived CDR1 and CDR2 are SGHTA and FQGNSA. V was pared by 5 bases and J by 3 bases, with 10 bases of the junction left unmatched. The CDR3 has 16 residues. CDR3 region: CASSPWAGGGTDTQYF. CDR3 in DNA: TGTGCCAGCAGCCCTTGGGCGGGAGGTGGTACAGATACGCAGTATTTT. Drawing the rest from reference TRBV7-2 and TRBJ2-3, the complete variable domain is GAGVSQSPSNKVTEKGKDVELRCDPISGHTALYWYRQSLGQGLEFLIYFQGNSAPDKSGLPSDRFSAERTGGSVSTLTIQRTQQEDSAVYLCASSPWAGGGTDTQYFGPGTRLTVL.

This clonotype was counted ten times or more. The rearrangement joins TRBV12-3 or TRBV12-4 to TRBJ2-2; no clear D gene. The CDR3 runs to 14 residues. V was shortened by 2 bases and J by 5 bases, with 9 bases between the two germline ends. The CDR3 coding sequence is TGTGCCAGCAGTTTAAAACAGAAGACCGGGGAGCTGTTTTTT. Its translation is CASSLKQKTGELFF.

This clonotype occurred many times. V and J are TRBV11-3 and TRBJ2-3, with a possible D match to TRBD2 (6 bases). The CDR3 is made up of 14 amino acids. Germline CDR1 reads SGHNT; CDR2 reads YENEEA. V was pared by 8 bases and J by 2 bases, with 14 bases between. The CDR3 is CASGAGGNTDTQYF. DNA of the CDR3: TGTGCCAGCGGGGCCGGAGGGAACACAGATACGCAGTATTTT.

This clonotype was found many times. The chain combines TRBV11-2 with TRBJ2-5, with 7 positions matching TRBD2. J lost 5 bases, V lost 1 base, and 4 bases had no gene match. Germline loops: CDR1 SGHAT, CDR2 FQNNGV. The CDR3 spans 14 residues. The CDR3 nucleotides are TGTGCCAGCAGCTTAGGGACTAGTAGGGAGACCCAGTACTTC. The encoded protein is CASSLGTSRETQYF.

This clonotype was counted only a few times. The gene calls are TRBV3-1 and TRBJ2-5; D is unclear. Germline-derived CDR1 and CDR2 are LGHDT and YNNKEL (reference sequence). The CDR3 extends over 12 amino acids. Trimming removed 4 bases from V and 4 bases from J, with 7 bases in between. Here the CDR3 DNA reads TGTGCCAGCAGCCCGGCAGGAGAGACCCAGTACTTC. Translation: CASSPAGETQYF.

In this sample, this clonotype turned up a few times. The chain employs TRBV4-1 and TRBJ2-1; 11 nucleotides line up with TRBD2. Germline V CDR1 and CDR2: MGHRA, YSYEKL. This CDR3 is 17 amino acids long. Trimming took 1 base from V and 4 from J; bases not matched to a gene: 6. The CDR3 is CASSQAPGTSGYNEQFF. The CDR3 nucleotides read TGCGCCAGCAGCCAAGCCCCCGGGACTAGCGGATACAATGAGCAGTTCTTC.

There are many counts of this clonotype. The J gene is TRBJ2-2, the V gene TRBV20-1; 9 bases line up with TRBD2. V lost 5 bases, J lost 0 bases, and 13 bases stayed unmatched. The CDR3 has 18 residues. Germline lookup yields CDR1 DFQATT and CDR2 SNEGSKA (reference sequence). The DNA of the CDR3 is TGCAGTGCTGAAGACCCCCTAGCGGGATACTCGAACACCGGGGAGCTGTTTTTT. This encodes CSAEDPLAGYSNTGELFF.

The chain couples TRBV29-1 to TRBJ1-1; the D is unclear. The CDR3 is made up of 13 amino acids. V lost 3 bases and J 4 bases, leaving 12 bases between the germline ends. Per germline, CDR1 SQVTM and CDR2 ANQGSEA. As DNA, the CDR3 is TGCAGCGTTGATTATCTGGGCCGCACTGAAGCTTTCTTT. It is translated as CSVDYLGRTEAFF.